Included here is one TCR beta chain sequence, with context. Once extracted for a subset, genomic DNA was divided evenly among several immunoSEQ plates. Replicate PCRs from sorted subsets contained roughly 200 ng DNA, which is 30,000 to 35,000 T cell genomes. The data were produced by immunoSEQ multiplex PCR, yet TCRdb's version contains in-frame clones alone and is incomplete. This table holds some 2.1 million clones, over 85% found once. These data originate in a study of shared clonotypes between healthy human individuals. The overall study: Each donor's CD4 naive and CD4 memory cells filled three plates apiece, CD8 naive two, and CD8 memory one.

V lost 5 bases and J 7 bases, leaving 18 bases between the germline ends. CDR3 size: 15 residues. Germline CDR1 LNHDA, CDR2 SQIVND (reference sequence). Naive CD8 populations comprised CD45RO-negative cells positively selected for CCR7, excluding terminally differentiated effector memory CD45RA+ cells. The source of this sequence is a man younger than 30 in good health. Some clones in this sample may be carry-over from other donors' samples. The sequencing input was naive CD8+ T cells from PBMCs. This rearrangement joins TRBV19 to TRBJ1-5, with D perhaps TRBD1 (5 bases). The CDR3: CASSPPAGGWQPQHF. The CDR3 DNA reads as TGTGCCAGTAGTCCACCGGCGGGGGGATGGCAGCCCCAGCATTTT.